The next 32 T cell receptor beta chains were all read from a single sample in a study of monozygotic twins with inflammatory bowel disease. No DNA is given; TCRdb re-called the 5' RACE reads and lists each CDR3 protein once. Its table lists about 300,000 distinct CDR3 sequences. Sequencing was done on a sample of blood. These receptors originate from a human donor with ulcerative colitis or Crohn's disease, or a healthy co-twin of an affected twin (not recorded which).

This sequence joins TRBV6-1 and TRBJ2-1; no DNA is available, so the TRBD1 call from TCRdb remains unchecked. CDR3 length: 15 residues. Germline V gene lookup returns CDR1 MNHNS and CDR2 SASEGT. The CDR3 sequence is CASLRRTLGGNEQFF.

The genes are TRBV6-1 and TRBJ1-6; absent DNA, TCRdb's TRBD1 call cannot be checked. Germline-derived CDR1 and CDR2 are MNHNS and SASEGT. The CDR3 consists of 16 residues. This CDR3 reads CASQDRGRSDNSPLHF.

The V call is TRBV5-1, the J call TRBJ2-2. Per germline, CDR1 SGHRS and CDR2 YFSETQ. The CDR3 is made up of 13 amino acids. The CDR3 reads CASLGLNTGELFF.

The chain has TRBV12-3 or TRBV12-4 and TRBJ1-2; TCRdb designates TRBD1, a call that cannot be tested without DNA. The CDR3 is made up of 14 amino acids. CDR3 sequence: CASSPTPAFYGYTF.

The CDR3 spells CASSLRLAGVEQYF. V gene TRBV5-4 combines with J gene TRBJ2-7; TCRdb names TRBD2, which stays unverified in the absence of DNA. CDR3 length equals 14 residues. CDR1 and CDR2 (germline): SGHNT, YYREEE (reference sequence).

This rearrangement joins TRBV11-2 to TRBJ1-2; lacking DNA, the TRBD1 call made by TCRdb goes unchecked. This CDR3 comprises 13 residues. Germline-derived CDR1 and CDR2 are SGHAT and FQNNGV. CDR3 amino acids: CASSTDRGVGYTF.

This chain uses TRBV7-9 with TRBJ1-1; lacking DNA, the TRBD1 call made by TCRdb goes unchecked. Germline values: CDR1 SEHNR, CDR2 FQNEAQ (reference sequence). The CDR3 runs to 14 residues. The CDR3 protein is CASSGGQVDTEAFF.

The J gene is TRBJ1-5, the V gene TRBV20-1; TCRdb indicates TRBD1, and absent DNA this call remains unverified. The length of the CDR3 is 15 residues. The germline V gene encodes CDR1 DFQATT and CDR2 SNEGSKA (reference sequence). The CDR3 here is CSATDRGGGDQPQHF.

The chain carries TRBV29-1 and TRBJ2-7; checking the TCRdb D call of TRBD2 is not possible without DNA. CDR3 length: 15 residues. Germline loops: CDR1 SQVTM, CDR2 ANQGSEA. CDR3 sequence reads: CSVKGTSGSSYEQYF.

The chain recombines TRBV12-3 or TRBV12-4 with TRBJ2-7; absent DNA, TCRdb's TRBD1 call cannot be checked. CDR3 length equals 13 residues. The CDR3 is CASSTGPVFEQYF.

V usage is TRBV7-9 and J usage is TRBJ2-1; TCRdb's D call, TRBD2, is unchecked because there is no DNA. The CDR3 has 16 residues. Germline V gene sequence: CDR1 SEHNR, CDR2 FQNEAQ (reference sequence). The CDR3 sequence: CASSFAGTSGGNEQFF.

This chain connects TRBV18 to TRBJ2-6. The CDR3 is made up of 18 amino acids. Germline V CDR1 and CDR2: KGHSH, LQKENI. The CDR3 is CASSDLRAPGSGANVLTF.

The gene calls are TRBV12-3 or TRBV12-4 and TRBJ2-5; TCRdb's D call, TRBD1, is unchecked because there is no DNA. This CDR3 is 14 amino acids long. CDR3 region: CASSLRAPVETQYF.

The chain employs TRBV9 and TRBJ2-5; there is no DNA to check the TCRdb D call of TRBD1. This CDR3 spans 15 amino acids. CDR1 SGDLS and CDR2 YYNGEE come from the germline V gene. The CDR3 sequence is CASSVWGGVQETQYF.

The chain is built from TRBV4-2 and TRBJ2-7; as DNA is missing, the TRBD1 call by TCRdb cannot be tested. The germline V gene has CDR1 LGHNA and CDR2 YNFKEQ. The CDR3 runs to 15 residues. The CDR3 reads CASSQPTGYGYEQYF.

The chain uses TRBV20-1 and TRBJ2-1; TCRdb proposes TRBD2, but this gene call is untestable without DNA. Germline CDR1 and CDR2: DFQATT and SNEGSKA (reference sequence). The CDR3 loop spans 16 amino acids. This CDR3 reads CSARSREGPGYNEQFF.

This sequence joins TRBV15 and TRBJ1-2. This CDR3 is 14 amino acids long. Germline V gives CDR1 LNHNV, CDR2 YYDKDF (reference sequence). The chain's CDR3 is CATSRDLGSMRYTF.

The V gene is TRBV5-1, the J gene TRBJ1-1. The length of the CDR3 is 14 residues. CDR1 SGHRS and CDR2 YFSETQ come from the germline V gene. The chain's CDR3 is CASSLTGSATEAFF.

This chain joins TRBV20-1 and TRBJ2-7. The CDR3 has 11 amino acids. Per germline, CDR1 DFQATT and CDR2 SNEGSKA (reference sequence). The CDR3 sequence is CSARGPYEQYF.

V usage is TRBV6-5 and J usage is TRBJ1-3. The CDR3 totals 16 residues. Per the germline V gene, CDR1 is MNHEY and CDR2 is SVGAGI. The CDR3 sequence: CASSYSSRESGNTIYF.

V and J are TRBV29-1 and TRBJ2-7; the TRBD1 assignment by TCRdb is unverifiable without DNA. Per the germline V gene, CDR1 is SQVTM and CDR2 is ANQGSEA. This CDR3 has 13 amino acids. The CDR3 spells CSVEVLGVGEQYF.

The V call is TRBV28, the J call TRBJ1-5; TCRdb calls TRBD1, which cannot be checked without DNA. CDR3 length: 16 amino acids. The germline gives CDR1 MDHEN, CDR2 SYDVKM. This chain's CDR3 is CASSYAGTGEAQPQHF.

The gene calls are TRBV15 and TRBJ1-1; no DNA is available, so the TRBD1 call from TCRdb remains unchecked. Germline CDR1 reads LNHNV; CDR2 reads YYDKDF (reference sequence). This CDR3 comprises 20 residues. The chain's CDR3 is CATSRVGFGQARYRNTEAFF.

The genes are TRBV15 and TRBJ2-5; TCRdb picks TRBD1, but there is no DNA to check that call. CDR3 size: 15 residues. Germline V gene sequence: CDR1 LNHNV, CDR2 YYDKDF (reference sequence). The CDR3 reads CATSRGEGGKETQYF.

The V call is TRBV11-2, the J call TRBJ2-5; TCRdb's D call, TRBD2, is unchecked because there is no DNA. Germline CDR1 is SGHAT and CDR2 is FQNNGV. This CDR3 comprises 15 residues. CDR3 region: CASSPTGTFQETQYF.

The chain joins TRBV20-1 to TRBJ1-6; the TCRdb call, TRBD1, lacks DNA for checking. Per the germline V gene, CDR1 is DFQATT and CDR2 is SNEGSKA (reference sequence). CDR3 length: 16 residues. CDR3 residues: CSARDRGSFKNSPLHF.

This sequence joins TRBV20-1 and TRBJ2-3. Germline CDR1 reads DFQATT; CDR2 reads SNEGSKA (reference sequence). This CDR3 is 16 amino acids long. The CDR3 sequence is CSARGFGEVGTDTQYF.

The chain joins TRBV23-1 to TRBJ2-6. TRBV23-1 has ORF status, its function being uncertain. The CDR3 sequence is 15 residues long. CDR3 residues: CASSHRLFGANVLTF.

The J gene is TRBJ2-1, the V gene TRBV2; TCRdb gives TRBD2 as the D gene, but with no DNA this cannot be confirmed. Germline-derived CDR1 and CDR2 are SNHLY and FYNNEI. The CDR3 contains 18 residues. The CDR3 protein is CAGWGLASPFSSYNEQFF.

This rearrangement joins TRBV5-1 to TRBJ2-7; TCRdb returns TRBD2, unconfirmable since there is no DNA. This CDR3 is 17 amino acids long. Germline V gene sequence: CDR1 SGHRS, CDR2 YFSETQ. The CDR3 reads CASSLGRTSVSSYEQYF.

The gene calls are TRBV7-3 and TRBJ1-2; the TCRdb D gene call, TRBD1, has no DNA to confirm it. The CDR3 consists of 14 residues. Per germline, CDR1 SGHTA and CDR2 FQGTGA. The CDR3 here is CASSLSDRADGYTF.

CDR3 loop: CASSLDRLETDTQYF. V and J are TRBV7-8 and TRBJ2-3. The CDR3 extends over 15 amino acids. Germline assignment: CDR1 SGHVS and CDR2 FQNEAQ.